This T cell receptor (beta chain) was recovered during a study of T-cell reconstitution after alpha-beta-depleted transplantation in children. Unique molecular identifiers were incorporated when the TCRbeta library was constructed. Each CDR3 protein gets one entry after TCRdb re-called the PCR reads with MiXCR. The data show about 410,000 distinct CDR3 sequences, with around 20% seen just once and 3% to 4.5% held by the top ten. Germline CDR1 reads GTSNPN; CDR2 reads SVGIG (reference sequence). The CDR3 has 14 residues. V was clipped by 2 bases and J by 2 bases; unmatched bases: 3. The V and J genes are TRBV30 and TRBJ1-3; 7 bases match TRBD1. This sequence was found in a human donor who donated a stem cell graft to a child with acute myeloid leukemia. The sequencing here drew on PBMCs from the stem cell graft donor, taken from the stem cell graft. The CDR3: CAWSTGDPGNTIYF. The DNA of the CDR3 is TGTGCCTGGAGTACAGGGGACCCTGGAAACACCATATATTTT. The full variable domain, its missing parts supplied by reference TRBV30 and TRBJ1-3, is SQTIHQWPATLVQPVGSPLSLECTVEGTSNPNLYWYRQAAGRGLQLLFYSVGIGQISSEVPQNLSASRPQDRQFILSSKKLLLSDSGFYLCAWSTGDPGNTIYFGEGSWLTVV.